The source of this TCR beta chain is a study of cytomegalovirus exposure and HLA in healthy donors. Per germline, CDR1 SGHDT and CDR2 YYEEEE. Trimming took 1 base from V and 5 from J, leaving 18 bases between them. CDR3 length: 16 amino acids. PCR used 60 Vbeta primers and 13 Jbeta primers. Profiled with immunoSEQ multiplex PCR; TCRdb holds only in-frame clones, not every one. Here the sample spans approximately 160,000 clones, 75% to 90% being singletons. The sample comprised PBMCs. The sequence came from a girl between 2 and 10 years old in good health and CMV-seropositive. V is TRBV5-6 and J is TRBJ2-5; no firm D call. DNA of the CDR3: TGTGCCAGCAGCTTGACGGGTTCACTTTTCGCGGAGACCCAGTACTTC. Encoded protein: CASSLTGSLFAETQYF.